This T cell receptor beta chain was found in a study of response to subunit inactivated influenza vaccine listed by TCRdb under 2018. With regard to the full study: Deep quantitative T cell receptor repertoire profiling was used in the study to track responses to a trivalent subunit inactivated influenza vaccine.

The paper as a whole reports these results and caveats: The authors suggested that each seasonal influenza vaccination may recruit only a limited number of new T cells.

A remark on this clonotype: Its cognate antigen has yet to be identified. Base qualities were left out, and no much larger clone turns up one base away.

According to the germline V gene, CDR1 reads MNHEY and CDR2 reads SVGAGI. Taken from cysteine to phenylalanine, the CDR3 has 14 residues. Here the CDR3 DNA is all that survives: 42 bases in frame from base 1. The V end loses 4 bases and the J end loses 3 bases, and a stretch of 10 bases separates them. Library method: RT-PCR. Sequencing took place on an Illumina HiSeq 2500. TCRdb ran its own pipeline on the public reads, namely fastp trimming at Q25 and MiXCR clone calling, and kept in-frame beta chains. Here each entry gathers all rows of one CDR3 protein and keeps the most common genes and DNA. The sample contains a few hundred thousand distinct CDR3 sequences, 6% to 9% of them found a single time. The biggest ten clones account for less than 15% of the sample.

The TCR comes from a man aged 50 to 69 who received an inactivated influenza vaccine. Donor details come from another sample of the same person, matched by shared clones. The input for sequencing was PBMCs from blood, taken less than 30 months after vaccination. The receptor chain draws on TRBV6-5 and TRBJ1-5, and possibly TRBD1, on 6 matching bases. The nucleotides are TGTGCCAGCAGTTCCGACAGGATCAATCAGCCCCAGCATTTT. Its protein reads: CASSSDRINQPQHF.